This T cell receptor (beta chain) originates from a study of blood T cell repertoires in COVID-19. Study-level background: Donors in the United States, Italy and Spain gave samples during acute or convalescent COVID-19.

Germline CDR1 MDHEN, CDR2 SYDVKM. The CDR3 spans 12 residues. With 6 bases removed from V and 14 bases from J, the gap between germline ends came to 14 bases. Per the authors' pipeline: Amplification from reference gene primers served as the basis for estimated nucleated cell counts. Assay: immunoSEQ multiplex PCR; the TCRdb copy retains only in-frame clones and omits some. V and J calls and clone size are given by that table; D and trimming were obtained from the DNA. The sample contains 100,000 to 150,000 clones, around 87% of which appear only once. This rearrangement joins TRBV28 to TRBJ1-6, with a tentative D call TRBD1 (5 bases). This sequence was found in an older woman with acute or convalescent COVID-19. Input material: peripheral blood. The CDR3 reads CASRPNGGSLHF. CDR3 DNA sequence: TGTGCCAGCAGACCCAACGGGGGTTCCCTCCACTTT.